The 2 T cell receptor beta chains below all came from one sample that was sequenced in a study of OX40 agonist ivuxolimab in advanced cancers. Method: immunoSEQ multiplex PCR; TCRdb's copy keeps in-frame clones and lacks some. This table has about 53,000 clones, roughly three quarters appearing once. Source: CD4+ or CD8+ T cells sorted from blood, taken in a trial of the OX40 agonist ivuxolimab. The receptors here all came from an adult with an advanced solid tumor such as melanoma, head and neck, liver or kidney cancer.

The table lists this clone with a few counts. CDR3 amino acids: CASSPGSVTYNEQFF. CDR3 bases: TGTGCCAGCAGCCCCGGCTCGGTTACCTACAATGAGCAGTTCTTC. This chain joins TRBV9 and TRBJ2-1; D uncertain. Germline CDR1 is SGDLS and CDR2 is YYNGEE. Trimming took 4 bases from V and 2 from J, leaving 13 bases between them. The length of the CDR3 is 15 residues.

The chain joins TRBV11-2 to TRBJ2-2; no definite D call. The CDR3 contains 18 residues. Germline loops: CDR1 SGHAT, CDR2 FQNNGV. V dropped 4 bases and J dropped 4 bases, with 22 bases sitting between them. The CDR3 coding sequence is TGTGCCAGCAGCTCCCCAGCCGGGCCCAGAGCCGGCACCGGGGAGCTGTTTTTT. Its protein is CASSSPAGPRAGTGELFF.